Shown below are 13 T cell receptor beta chains from a single sample sequenced in a study of T cells in Graves' hyperthyroidism and ophthalmopathy. The TCR beta CDR3 regions underwent amplification using RNA transcripts as the source. Researchers ran a first-round RT-PCR on the TCR CDR3 using the HTBI primer set. TCRdb called the multiplex PCR reads again in MiXCR, with one record for every CDR3 protein. Of 250,000 to 300,000 distinct CDR3 sequences listed, 13% are singletons. The sample comprised blood. These receptor sequences come from a woman aged 30 to 39 with Graves' hyperthyroidism that later progressed to Graves' ophthalmopathy.

Note on this clonotype: A single base separates this from a much larger clone, so it may be a read error. The chain joins TRBV9 to TRBJ2-4; D gene unclear. The CDR3 covers 16 residues. Germline assignment: CDR1 SGDLS and CDR2 YYNGEE. CDR3 bases: TGTGCCAGCAGCGTAGGACCTATGGCCGGCGTAAACATTCGGTACTTC. Its protein product is CASSVGPMAGVNIRYF.

The chain is built from TRBV5-4 and TRBJ1-3; D is perhaps TRBD1 (5 bases). Germline V gives CDR1 SGHNT, CDR2 YYREEE (reference sequence). Trimming removed 2 bases at V and 2 bases at J, with 8 bases between. This CDR3 contains 14 residues. The CDR3 here is CASSFRGAGNTIYF. For the CDR3, the DNA is TGTGCCAGCAGCTTTCGGGGGGCTGGAAACACCATATATTTT.

This clonotype was recorded a few times. The rearrangement joins TRBV4-1 to TRBJ2-7, with 7 bases that match TRBD1. Germline lookup yields CDR1 MGHRA and CDR2 YSYEKL. V was clipped by 2 bases and J by 2 bases; unmatched bases: 3. The CDR3 has 14 amino acids. The CDR3 region has the DNA TGCGCCAGCAGCCAACGGACAGGTCCCTACGAGCAGTACTTC. It is translated as CASSQRTGPYEQYF.

This clonotype was observed many times. The rearrangement uses TRBV11-2 and TRBJ2-3, with 8 bases aligning to TRBD2. This CDR3 spans 16 amino acids. In germline, CDR1 is SGHAT, CDR2 FQNNGV. With 4 bases clipped from V and 2 bases from J, the junction kept 8 bases outside the gene matches. For the CDR3, the DNA is TGTGCCAGCAGCTCCCGTCTTAGCGGGAACACAGATACGCAGTATTTT. Translated, it gives CASSSRLSGNTDTQYF.

This clonotype was counted ten times or more. The chain joins TRBV30 to TRBJ2-2, with a tentative D call TRBD2 (6 bases). The germline V and J ends were trimmed by 3 bases and 7 bases, with 12 bases remaining between them. In germline, CDR1 is GTSNPN, CDR2 SVGIG (reference sequence). The CDR3 is 13 amino acids. In DNA form, the CDR3 reads TGTGCCTGGAGCGTAACAGCGGGCGGGGAGCTGTTTTTT. Protein: CAWSVTAGGELFF.

This clonotype was observed a few times. This rearrangement joins TRBV30 to TRBJ2-6; no firm D call. Germline V CDR1 and CDR2: GTSNPN, SVGIG (reference sequence). The CDR3 consists of 15 residues. Trimming left V 3 bases short and J 0 bases short, with 9 bases between. The CDR3 bases are TGTGCCTGGAGCCCTGACACCTCTGGGGCCAACGTCCTGACTTTC. Protein product: CAWSPDTSGANVLTF. Using reference TRBV30 and TRBJ2-6 for the parts outside the CDR3, the full variable domain is SQTIHQWPATLVQPVGSPLSLECTVEGTSNPNLYWYRQAAGRGLQLLFYSVGIGQISSEVPQNLSASRPQDRQFILSSKKLLLSDSGFYLCAWSPDTSGANVLTFGAGSRLTVL.

This clonotype was counted ten times or more. The rearrangement joins TRBV20-1 to TRBJ2-7, with 12 bases fitting TRBD2. Germline lookup yields CDR1 DFQATT and CDR2 SNEGSKA (reference sequence). The V and J ends lost 1 base and 6 bases, in that order; junction bases with no gene match: 16. The CDR3 contains 18 residues. The CDR3 bases are TGCAGTGCTAGAGTTTCCGGAGGGACTAGCGGGCTCAAGGGCGAGCAGTACTTC. Translating gives CSARVSGGTSGLKGEQYF.

This clonotype was seen more than once but under ten times. The V gene is TRBV11-3, the J gene TRBJ2-1; D is undetermined. CDR1 and CDR2 (germline): SGHNT, YENEEA. V was pared by 6 bases and J by 3 bases, with 12 bases between. The CDR3 has 14 residues. CDR3 nucleotides: TGTGCCAGCAGTTACAAAGCTGGCTACAATGAGCAGTTCTTC. Protein: CASSYKAGYNEQFF. The full variable domain, its missing parts supplied by reference TRBV11-3 and TRBJ2-1, is EAGVVQSPRYKIIEKKQPVAFWCNPISGHNTLYWYLQNLGQGPELLIRYENEEAVDDSQLPKDRFSAERLKGVDSTLKIQPAELGDSAVYLCASSYKAGYNEQFFGPGTRLTVL.

Ten or more counts support this clonotype. V gene TRBV7-9 combines with J gene TRBJ2-2; D not resolved. Germline loops: CDR1 SEHNR, CDR2 FQNEAQ (reference sequence). The CDR3 runs to 15 residues. Trimming took 6 bases from V and 4 from J, leaving 15 bases between them. The DNA for the CDR3 is TGTGCCAGCAGTACTAAGGGTGCCGTCACCGGGGAGCTGTTTTTT. Translated: CASSTKGAVTGELFF. Full variable domain (outside the CDR3, taken from reference TRBV7-9 and TRBJ2-2): DTGVSQNPRHKITKRGQNVTFRCDPISEHNRLYWYRQTLGQGPEFLTYFQNEAQLEKSRLLSDRFSAERPKGSFSTLEIQRTEQGDSAMYLCASSTKGAVTGELFFGEGSRLTVL.

This clonotype has a count of ten or more. The V and J genes are TRBV6-1 and TRBJ2-1, with TRBD2 matching 7 bases. This CDR3 is built from 15 residues. CDR1 MNHNS and CDR2 SASEGT come from the germline V gene. V lost 3 bases to trimming and J lost 7 bases; unmatched junction nucleotides: 9. The chain's CDR3 is CASSEDGLDANEQFF. The DNA for the CDR3 is TGTGCCAGCAGTGAGGATGGACTAGATGCTAATGAGCAGTTCTTC.

The CDR3 sequence is CSVEERINYGYTF. The CDR3 DNA is TGCAGCGTTGAAGAGAGAATTAACTATGGCTACACCTTC. The V call is TRBV29-1, the J call TRBJ1-2; D ambiguous. The CDR3 loop spans 13 amino acids. V lost 0 bases and J lost 1, with 6 bases in between. CDR1 SQVTM and CDR2 ANQGSEA come from the germline V gene.

This clonotype was seen at least ten times. The chain links TRBV10-3 to TRBJ2-7; D gene ambiguous. V lost 0 bases and J lost 0, with 0 bases in between. Germline V gives CDR1 ENHRY, CDR2 SYGVKD. This CDR3 region has 12 residues. CDR3 region: CAISESSYEQYF. In nucleotides, the CDR3 is TGTGCCATCAGTGAGTCCTCCTACGAGCAGTACTTC.

The rearrangement joins TRBV4-2 to TRBJ1-2; possible D gene TRBD1, 5 bases. From germline, CDR1 is LGHNA and CDR2 YNFKEQ. CDR3 length: 16 amino acids. Trimming left V 1 base short and J 0 bases short, with 12 bases between. CDR3 protein: CASSQAGGASNYGYTF. In DNA form, the CDR3 reads TGTGCCAGCAGCCAAGCTGGAGGGGCTTCTAACTATGGCTACACCTTC.